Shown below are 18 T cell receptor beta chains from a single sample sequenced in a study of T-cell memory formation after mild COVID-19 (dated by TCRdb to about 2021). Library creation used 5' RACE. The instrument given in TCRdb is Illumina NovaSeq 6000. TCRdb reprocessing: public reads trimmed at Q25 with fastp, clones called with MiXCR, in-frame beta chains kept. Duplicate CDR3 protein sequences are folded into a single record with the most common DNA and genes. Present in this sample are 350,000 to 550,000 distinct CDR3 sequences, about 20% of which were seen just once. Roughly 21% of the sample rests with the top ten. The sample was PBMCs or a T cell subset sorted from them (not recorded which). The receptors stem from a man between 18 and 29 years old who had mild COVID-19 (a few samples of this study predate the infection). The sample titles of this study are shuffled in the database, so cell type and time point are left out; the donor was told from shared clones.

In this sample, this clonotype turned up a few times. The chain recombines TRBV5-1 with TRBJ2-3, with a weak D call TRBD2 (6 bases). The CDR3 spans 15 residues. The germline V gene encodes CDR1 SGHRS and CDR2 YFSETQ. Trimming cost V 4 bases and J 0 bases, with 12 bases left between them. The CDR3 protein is CASSISGSSTDTQYF. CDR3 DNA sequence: TGCGCCAGCAGCATAAGCGGGTCTAGCACAGATACGCAGTATTTT. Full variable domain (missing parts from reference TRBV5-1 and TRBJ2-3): KAGVTQTPRYLIKTRGQQVTLSCSPISGHRSVSWYQQTPGQGLQFLFEYFSETQRNKGNFPGRFSGRQFSNSRSEMNVSTLELGDSALYLCASSISGSSTDTQYFGPGTRLTVL.

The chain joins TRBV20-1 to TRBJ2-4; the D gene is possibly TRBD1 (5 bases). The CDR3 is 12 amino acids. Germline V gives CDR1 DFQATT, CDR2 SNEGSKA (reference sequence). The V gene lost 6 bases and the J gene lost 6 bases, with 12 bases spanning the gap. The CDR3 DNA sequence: TGCAGTGCCAGGCGGCAGGGAAACATTCAGTACTTC. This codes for CSARRQGNIQYF.

The DNA for the CDR3 is TGCGCCAGCAGCCAAGAGCCGAACACCGGGGAGCTGTTTTTT. It specifies CASSQEPNTGELFF. The J gene is TRBJ2-2, the V gene TRBV4-3; no firm D call. The CDR3 runs to 14 residues. Trimming left V 0 bases short and J 0 bases short, with 2 bases between. Per the germline V gene, CDR1 is LGHNA and CDR2 is YSLEER.

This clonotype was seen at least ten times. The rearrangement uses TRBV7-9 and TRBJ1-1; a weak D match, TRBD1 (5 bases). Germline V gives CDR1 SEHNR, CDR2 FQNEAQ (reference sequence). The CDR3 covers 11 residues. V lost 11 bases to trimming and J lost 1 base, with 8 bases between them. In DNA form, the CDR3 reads TGTGCCTGGGGGGAGAACACTGAAGCTTTCTTT. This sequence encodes CAWGENTEAFF.

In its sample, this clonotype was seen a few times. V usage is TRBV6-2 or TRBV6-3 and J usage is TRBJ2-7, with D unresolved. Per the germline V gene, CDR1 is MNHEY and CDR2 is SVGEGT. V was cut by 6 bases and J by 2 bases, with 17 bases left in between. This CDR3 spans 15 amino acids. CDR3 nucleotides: TGTGCCAGCAGCACCGAGTCGGCAGCTACCTACGAGCAGTACGTC. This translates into CASSTESAATYEQYV.

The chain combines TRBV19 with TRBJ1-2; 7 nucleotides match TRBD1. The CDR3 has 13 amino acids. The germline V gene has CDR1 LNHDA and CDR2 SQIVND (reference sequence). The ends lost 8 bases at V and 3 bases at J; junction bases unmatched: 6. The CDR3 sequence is CASGQTGHYGYTF. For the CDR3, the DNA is TGTGCCAGTGGACAGACAGGGCACTATGGCTACACCTTC.

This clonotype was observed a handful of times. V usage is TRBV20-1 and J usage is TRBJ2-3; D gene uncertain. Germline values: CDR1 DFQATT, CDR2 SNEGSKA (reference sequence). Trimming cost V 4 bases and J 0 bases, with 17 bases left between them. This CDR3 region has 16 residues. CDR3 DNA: TGCAGTGCTACCCCCCGGCGCCGAGCTAGCACAGATACGCAGTATTTT. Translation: CSATPRRRASTDTQYF.

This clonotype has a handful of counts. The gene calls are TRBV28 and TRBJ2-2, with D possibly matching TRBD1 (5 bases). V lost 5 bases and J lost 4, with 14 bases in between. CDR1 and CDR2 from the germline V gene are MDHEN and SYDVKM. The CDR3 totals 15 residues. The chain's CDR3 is CASSVTGVSTGELFF. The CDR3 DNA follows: TGTGCCAGCAGTGTCACAGGAGTGAGCACCGGGGAGCTGTTTTTT.

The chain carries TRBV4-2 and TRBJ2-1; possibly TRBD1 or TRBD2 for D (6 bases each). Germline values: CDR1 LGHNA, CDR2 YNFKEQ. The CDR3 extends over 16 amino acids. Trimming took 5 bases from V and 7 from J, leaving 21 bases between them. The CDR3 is CASSVKGGRQGNEQFF. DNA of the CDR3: TGTGCCAGCAGCGTAAAGGGGGGTCGCCAGGGGAATGAGCAGTTCTTC.

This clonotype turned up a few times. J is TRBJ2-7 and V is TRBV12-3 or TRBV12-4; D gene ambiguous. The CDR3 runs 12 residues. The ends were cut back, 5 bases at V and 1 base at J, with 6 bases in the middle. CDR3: CASSRRSYEQYF. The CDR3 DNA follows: TGTGCCAGCAGTCGCCGATCCTACGAGCAGTACTTC.

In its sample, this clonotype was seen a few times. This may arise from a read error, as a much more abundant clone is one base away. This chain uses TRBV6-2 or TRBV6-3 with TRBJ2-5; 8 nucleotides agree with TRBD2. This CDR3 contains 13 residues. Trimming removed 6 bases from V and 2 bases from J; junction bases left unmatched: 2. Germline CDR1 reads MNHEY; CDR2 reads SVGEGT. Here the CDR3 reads CASRTSAQETQYF. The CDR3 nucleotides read TGTGCCAGCAGGACTAGCGCACAAGAGACCCAGTACTTC.

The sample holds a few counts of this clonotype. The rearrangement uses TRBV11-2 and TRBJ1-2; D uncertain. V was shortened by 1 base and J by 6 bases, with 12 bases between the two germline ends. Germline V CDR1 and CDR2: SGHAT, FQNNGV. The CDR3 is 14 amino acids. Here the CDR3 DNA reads TGTGCCAGCAGCTTAGGGGCAGGAATCGATGGCTACACCTTC. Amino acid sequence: CASSLGAGIDGYTF. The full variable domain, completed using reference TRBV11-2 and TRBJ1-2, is EAGVAQSPRYKIIEKRQSVAFWCNPISGHATLYWYQQILGQGPKLLIQFQNNGVVDDSQLPKDRFSAERLKGVDSTLKIQPAKLEDSAVYLCASSLGAGIDGYTFGSGTRLTVV.

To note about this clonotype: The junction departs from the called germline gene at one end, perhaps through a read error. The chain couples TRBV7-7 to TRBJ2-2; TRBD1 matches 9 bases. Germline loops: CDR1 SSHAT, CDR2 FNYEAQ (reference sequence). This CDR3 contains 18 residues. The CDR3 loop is CASSLRTSDRGGGGELFF. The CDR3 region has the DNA TGTGCTAGCAGCTTAAGGACTTCGGACAGGGGAGGCGGCGGGGAGCTGTTTTTT.

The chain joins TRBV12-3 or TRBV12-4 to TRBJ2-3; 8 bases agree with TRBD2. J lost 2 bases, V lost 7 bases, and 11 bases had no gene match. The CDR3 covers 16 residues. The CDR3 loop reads CASTPQRGGSTDTQYF. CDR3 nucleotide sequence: TGTGCCAGCACCCCTCAACGGGGGGGGTCCACAGATACGCAGTATTTT.

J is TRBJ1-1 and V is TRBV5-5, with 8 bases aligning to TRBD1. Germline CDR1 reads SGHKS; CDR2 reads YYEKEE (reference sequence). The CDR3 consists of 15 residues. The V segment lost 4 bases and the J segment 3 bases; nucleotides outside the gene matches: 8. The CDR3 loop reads CASSLQGARDTEAFF. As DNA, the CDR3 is TGTGCCAGCAGCCTGCAGGGGGCGCGGGACACTGAAGCTTTCTTT.

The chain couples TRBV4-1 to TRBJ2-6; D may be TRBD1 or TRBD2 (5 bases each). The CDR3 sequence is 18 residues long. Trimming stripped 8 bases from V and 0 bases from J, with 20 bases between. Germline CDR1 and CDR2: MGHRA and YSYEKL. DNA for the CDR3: TGCGCCAGCGGACGTGGTCGAGGGGAACGCTCTGGGGCCAACGTCCTGACTTTC. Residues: CASGRGRGERSGANVLTF.

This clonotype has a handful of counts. Here the CDR3 reads CSAGQGRRQPQHF. In nucleotides, the CDR3 is TGCAGTGCCGGACAAGGAAGGCGCCAGCCCCAGCATTTT. The J gene is TRBJ1-5, the V gene TRBV20-1, with D possibly matching TRBD1 (5 bases). There are 13 residues in the CDR3. Trimming took 6 bases from V and 7 from J, leaving 16 bases between them. CDR1 is DFQATT and CDR2 is SNEGSKA in the germline V gene (reference sequence).

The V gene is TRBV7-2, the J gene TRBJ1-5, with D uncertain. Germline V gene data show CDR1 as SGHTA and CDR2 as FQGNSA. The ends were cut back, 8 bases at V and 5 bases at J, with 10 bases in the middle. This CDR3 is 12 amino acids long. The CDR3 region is CASPMEDQPQHF. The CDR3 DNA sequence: TGTGCCAGCCCGATGGAGGATCAGCCCCAGCATTTT.